This TCR beta chain was recovered during a study of T cells in Graves' hyperthyroidism and ophthalmopathy. General observations from the study: Blood shared most expanded thyroid clonotypes above 0.001.

Amplification yielded TCR beta CDR3 regions, with RNA transcripts as the source. A first-round RT-PCR of the TCR CDR3 used the HTBI primer set. TCRdb itself ran the multiplex PCR reads through MiXCR, one entry per CDR3 protein. The sample contains approximately 430,000 distinct CDR3 sequences, roughly 15% of which appear only once. This clonotype was seen ten or more times. What it binds is unknown. Trimming removed 3 bases from V and 4 bases from J; junction bases left unmatched: 6. The length of the CDR3 is 14 residues. The V gene's germline CDR1 is SGHRS and CDR2 YFSETQ. Patients affected by ophthalmopathy presented a Clinical Activity Score of at least 3, a NOSPECS grade of at least 4, and disease duration below 3 months. Fresh 10 ml peripheral blood yielded PBMCs.

Sequenced material: blood. The sequence came from a man aged 18 to 29 with Graves' ophthalmopathy. The chain links TRBV5-1 to TRBJ2-7; 8 nucleotides line up with TRBD1. In nucleotides, the CDR3 is TGCGCCAGCAGCTCTTTAGGACAGGGTTACGAGCAGTACTTC. Amino acid sequence: CASSSLGQGYEQYF.